The present entry profiles one T cell receptor (beta chain) with its context. The data were obtained in a study of molecular identifiers for immune sequencing clone quantification. Looking at the study overall: Replicate experiments divided RNA from about 20,000 or 100,000 naive CD8 cells into five parts and sequenced four.

Construction of naive CD8 libraries employed roughly 19,000 to 1,100,000 sorted cells together with 10%, 30% or 50% RNA. Sorting recovered naive CD8 T cells on a CD8+CD4-CCR7+CD45RA+ profile. In TCRdb, the PCR reads were re-called with MiXCR into one record per CDR3 protein. The sample lists about 510,000 distinct CDR3 sequences, around 21% occurring once. V lost 8 bases to trimming and J lost 9 bases, with 26 bases between them. CDR3 length: 16 amino acids. Material: naive CD8+ T cells from blood, with Jurkat cell RNA spiked in. Subset specified: FACS-sorted CD8+CD4-CCR7+CD45RA+ naive T cells. The chain links TRBV12-3 or TRBV12-4 to TRBJ2-1, with D maybe TRBD1 (6 bases). The source of this sequence is a human donor in good health. Some libraries in this study had Jurkat cell RNA spiked in. The CDR3: CASCPTGSSGYGEQFF. CDR3 DNA: TGTGCCAGCTGCCCGACAGGCTCCAGTGGTTATGGTGAGCAGTTCTTC.